This T cell receptor beta chain is drawn from a study of regulatory dendritic cells for organ transplantation. Findings and limits, study-wide: Among resting subsets, memory CD8+ cells contained the most alloreactive clonotypes.

In this sample, this clone turned up a few times. Its antigen is unknown. TCRdb's table, derived via immunoSEQ multiplex PCR, lists solely in-frame clones and lacks some. The sample carries 35,000 to 40,000 clones, under 95% recorded once. Germline CDR1 and CDR2: LGHNA and YSLEER. V was clipped by 6 bases and J by 7 bases, with 7 bases between them. This CDR3 spans 12 amino acids. The TCR sequence derives from a human donor in good health. The material sequenced was naive CD8+ T cells from blood. Subset defined: CD45RA+ naive T cells. This chain links TRBV4-3 with TRBJ1-6; D remains unclear. The CDR3 here is CASSRTNSPLHF. The CDR3 nucleotides read TGCGCCAGCAGTCGGACCAATTCACCCCTCCACTTT.